The source of this TCR beta chain is a study of blood T cell repertoires in COVID-19. In the study's own analysis: Scientists estimated how many nucleated cells there were by amplifying reference gene primers. Clones were sequenced by immunoSEQ multiplex PCR, and TCRdb holds only the in-frame ones, with some missing. The D gene and trimming were derived from the DNA, and the V and J assignments and clone size from that table. The repertoire holds 140,000 or so clones, with around 81% as singletons. The CDR3 has 13 residues. The V gene's germline CDR1 is SQVTM and CDR2 ANQGSEA. The trim removed 4 bases at V and 5 bases at J, leaving 8 bases unmatched.

The sequencing input was PBMCs or T cells enriched from blood (not recorded which). This clonotype originated in a woman in her forties who had recovered from COVID-19. The chain employs TRBV29-1 and TRBJ2-7; TRBD2 matches 7 bases. CDR3 in amino acids: CSVGGWREHEQYF. CDR3 nucleotides: TGCAGCGTTGGGGGGTGGCGGGAGCACGAGCAGTACTTC.